The entry that follows covers one TCR beta chain sequence. Its antigen is as yet unknown. In germline, CDR1 is SNHLY, CDR2 FYNNEI. This CDR3 spans 14 amino acids. V lost 7 bases to trimming and J lost 0 bases, with 9 bases between them. The data are from a study of response to subunit inactivated influenza vaccine. Study-level results: Authors suggested that a seasonal influenza vaccination recruits few new T cells each time.

MiXCR was run by TCRdb on the RT-PCR reads, yielding one entry per CDR3 protein. The data contain about 800,000 distinct CDR3 sequences, 21% of them singletons. The source material was PBMCs from blood, sampled 5 days after vaccination. The chain employs TRBV2 and TRBJ2-2; D is unresolved. The source is a man aged 50-60 years who received an inactivated influenza vaccine. The CDR3 loop is CASMKGTNTGELFF. The CDR3 bases are TGTGCCAGCATGAAAGGGACGAACACCGGGGAGCTGTTTTTT.